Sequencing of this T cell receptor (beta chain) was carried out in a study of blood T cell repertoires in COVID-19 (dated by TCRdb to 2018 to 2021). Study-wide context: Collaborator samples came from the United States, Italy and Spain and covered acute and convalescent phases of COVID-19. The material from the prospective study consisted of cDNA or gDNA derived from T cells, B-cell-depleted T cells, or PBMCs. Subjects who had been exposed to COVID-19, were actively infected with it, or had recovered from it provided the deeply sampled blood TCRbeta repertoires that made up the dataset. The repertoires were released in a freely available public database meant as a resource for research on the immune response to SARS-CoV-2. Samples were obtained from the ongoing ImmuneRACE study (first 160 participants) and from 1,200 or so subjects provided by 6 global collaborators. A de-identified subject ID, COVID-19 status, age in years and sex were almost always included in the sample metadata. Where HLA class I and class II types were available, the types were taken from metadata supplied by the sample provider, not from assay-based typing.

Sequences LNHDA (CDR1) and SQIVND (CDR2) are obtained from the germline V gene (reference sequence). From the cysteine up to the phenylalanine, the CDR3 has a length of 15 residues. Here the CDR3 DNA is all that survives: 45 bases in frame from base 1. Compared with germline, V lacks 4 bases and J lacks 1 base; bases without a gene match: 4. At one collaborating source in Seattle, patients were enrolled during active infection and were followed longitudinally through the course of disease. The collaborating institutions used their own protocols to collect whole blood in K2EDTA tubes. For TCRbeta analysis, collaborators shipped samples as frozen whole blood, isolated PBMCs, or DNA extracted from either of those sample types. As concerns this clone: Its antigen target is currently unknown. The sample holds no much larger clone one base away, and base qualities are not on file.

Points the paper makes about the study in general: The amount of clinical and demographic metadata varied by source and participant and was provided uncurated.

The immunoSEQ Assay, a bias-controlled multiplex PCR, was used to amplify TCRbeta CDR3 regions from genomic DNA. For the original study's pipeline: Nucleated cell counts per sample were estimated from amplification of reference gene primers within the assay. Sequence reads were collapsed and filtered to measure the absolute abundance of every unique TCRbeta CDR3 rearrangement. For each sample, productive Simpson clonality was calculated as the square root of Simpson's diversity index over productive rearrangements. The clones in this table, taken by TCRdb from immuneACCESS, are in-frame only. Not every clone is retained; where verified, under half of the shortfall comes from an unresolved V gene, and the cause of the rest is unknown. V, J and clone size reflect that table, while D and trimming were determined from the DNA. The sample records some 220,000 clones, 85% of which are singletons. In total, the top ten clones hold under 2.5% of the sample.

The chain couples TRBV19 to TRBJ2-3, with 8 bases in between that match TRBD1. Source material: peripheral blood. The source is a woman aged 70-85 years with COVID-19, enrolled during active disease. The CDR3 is CASSTSTGGTDTQYF. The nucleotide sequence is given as TGTGCCAGTAGTACCTCGACAGGGGGCACAGATACGCAGTATTTT. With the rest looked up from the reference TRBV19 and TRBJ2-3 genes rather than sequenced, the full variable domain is DGGITQSPKYLFRKEGQNVTLSCEQNLNHDAMYWYRQDPGQGLRLIYYSQIVNDFQKGDIAEGYSVSREKKESFPLTVTSAQKNPTAFYLCASSTSTGGTDTQYFGPGTRLTVL.